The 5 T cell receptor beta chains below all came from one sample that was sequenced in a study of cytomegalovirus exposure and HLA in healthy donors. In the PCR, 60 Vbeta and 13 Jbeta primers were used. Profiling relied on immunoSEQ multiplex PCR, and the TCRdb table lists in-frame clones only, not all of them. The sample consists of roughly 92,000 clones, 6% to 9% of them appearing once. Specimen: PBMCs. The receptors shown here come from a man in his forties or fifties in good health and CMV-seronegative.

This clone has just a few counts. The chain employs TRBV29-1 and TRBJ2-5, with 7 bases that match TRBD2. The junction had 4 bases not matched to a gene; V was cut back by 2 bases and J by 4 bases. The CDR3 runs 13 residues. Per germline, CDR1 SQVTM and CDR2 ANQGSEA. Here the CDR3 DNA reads TGCAGCGTTGAATATGGCGGGGGAGAGACCCAGTACTTC. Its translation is CSVEYGGGETQYF.

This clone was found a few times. The chain's CDR3 is CATRDTTYEQYF. The CDR3 DNA reads as TGTGCCACCCGGGACACCACCTACGAGCAGTACTTC. The V call is TRBV6-6, the J call TRBJ2-7; D may be TRBD1 (6 bases). CDR1 and CDR2 from the germline V gene are MNHNY and SVGAGI (reference sequence). The CDR3 has 12 residues. The germline V and J ends were trimmed by 10 bases and 2 bases, with 12 bases remaining between them.

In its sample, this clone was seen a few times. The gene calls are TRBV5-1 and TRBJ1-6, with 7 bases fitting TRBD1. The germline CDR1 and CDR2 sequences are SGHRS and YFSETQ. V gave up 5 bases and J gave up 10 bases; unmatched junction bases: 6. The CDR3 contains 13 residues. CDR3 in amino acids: CASSRDSSSPLHF. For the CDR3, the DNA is TGCGCCAGCAGTCGGGACAGCTCCTCACCCCTCCACTTT.

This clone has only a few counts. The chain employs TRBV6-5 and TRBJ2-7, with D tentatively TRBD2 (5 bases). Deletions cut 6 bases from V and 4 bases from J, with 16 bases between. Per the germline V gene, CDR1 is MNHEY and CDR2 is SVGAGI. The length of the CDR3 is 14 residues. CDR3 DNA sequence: TGTGCCAGCAGACCCCAGACTAATTGGTACGAGCAGTACTTC. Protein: CASRPQTNWYEQYF.

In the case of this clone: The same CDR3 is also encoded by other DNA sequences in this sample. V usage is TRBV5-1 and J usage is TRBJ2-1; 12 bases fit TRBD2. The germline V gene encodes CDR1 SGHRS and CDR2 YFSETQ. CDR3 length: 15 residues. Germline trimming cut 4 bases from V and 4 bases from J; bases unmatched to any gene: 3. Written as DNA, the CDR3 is TGCGCCAGCAGCCCTGGACTAGCGGGATACAATGAGCAGTTCTTC. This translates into CASSPGLAGYNEQFF.